This TCR beta chain was identified during a study of blood T cells in healthy people across ages. Study as a whole: About one barcoded beta molecule per two T cells was captured by template switching.

Extraction of total RNA produced a minimum of 5 micrograms from each sample. This clonotype was observed a few times. The authors ran a second PCR of 7 to 11 cycles using a sample-barcoded 5' primer and a J-beta primer mix. Each cDNA molecule received a tag from a template-switch adaptor that had 12 random nucleotides. Individual samples furnished no less than 3 million CDR3-containing paired-end reads apiece. One entry per CDR3 protein results from TCRdb running MiXCR on the 5' RACE reads. The table records approximately 820,000 distinct CDR3 sequences, roughly 44% of them present only once. V was cut by 5 bases and J by 4 bases, with 10 bases left in between. The CDR3 consists of 13 residues.

The sample consisted of blood. The gene calls are TRBV12-3 or TRBV12-4 and TRBJ2-3, with D maybe TRBD2 (6 bases). The receptor was isolated from a man aged 55 to 70 in good health. The CDR3 DNA sequence: TGTGCCAGCAGTCTCCGGGGGTCAGATACGCAGTATTTT. Translating gives CASSLRGSDTQYF.